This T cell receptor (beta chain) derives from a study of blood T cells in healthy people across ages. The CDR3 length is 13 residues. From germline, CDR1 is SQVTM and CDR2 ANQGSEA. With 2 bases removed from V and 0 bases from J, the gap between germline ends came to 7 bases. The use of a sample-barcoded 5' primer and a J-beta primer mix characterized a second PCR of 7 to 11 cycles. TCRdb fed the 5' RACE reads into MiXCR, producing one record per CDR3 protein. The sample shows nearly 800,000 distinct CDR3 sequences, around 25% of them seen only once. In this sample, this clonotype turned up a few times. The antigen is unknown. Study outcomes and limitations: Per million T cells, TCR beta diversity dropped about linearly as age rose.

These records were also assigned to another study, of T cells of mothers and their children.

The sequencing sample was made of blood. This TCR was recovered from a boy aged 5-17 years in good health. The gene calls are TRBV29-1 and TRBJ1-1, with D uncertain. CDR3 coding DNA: TGCAGCGTTGAAAAGCGACTGAACACTGAAGCTTTCTTT. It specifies CSVEKRLNTEAFF.